This T cell receptor (beta chain) emerged from a study of shared clonotypes between healthy human individuals. With respect to this clone: Antigen unknown.

V lost 6 bases and J 5 bases, leaving 8 bases between the germline ends. The germline V gene encodes CDR1 MNHNY and CDR2 SVGAGI (reference sequence). The CDR3 sequence is 12 residues long. General observations from the study: Naive subsets generally had larger estimated richness than memory subsets.

The material for each subset, its genomic DNA, was split evenly across several immunoSEQ plates. Per the authors' pipeline: Junction-only immunoSEQ data arrived without quality scores, meaning filtering differed. Data came from immunoSEQ multiplex PCR; TCRdb stores just in-frame clones and leaves some out. That table is the source of V, J and clone size, and D and trimming were worked out from the DNA. The table shows 2,100,000 or so clones, with 95% occurring only once. The TCR was taken from a man between 18 and 29 years old in good health. Sequenced material: naive CD4+ T cells sorted from blood. Documented subset: CD45RA+ positively selected. The chain combines TRBV6-6 with TRBJ2-1; no reliable D call. CDR3 nucleotides: TGTGCCAGCAGCCCCCCCAACAATGAGCAGTTCTTC. Translation gives CASSPPNNEQFF.